The entry that follows covers one T cell receptor (beta chain) sequence. Its specificity is unknown. The run of the v3.0 immunoSEQ assay was at survey level. The table came from immunoSEQ multiplex PCR; TCRdb's copy has only in-frame clones and leaves some out. The sample carries tens of thousands of clones, 88% recorded once. The sample originates from a study of long-term antiretroviral therapy in people with HIV. Study-level information: A decade or so separates the oldest specimens from the later 2015 immediate-ART recommendation. Study observations and caveats: ART adherence, viral resistance and therapy changes were not recorded.

The CDR3 totals 18 residues. V lost 3 bases to trimming and J lost 1 base, with 22 bases between them. Germline V lookup: CDR1 SGDLS, CDR2 YYNGEE. Until DNA extraction, the samples held between about 1-10 million cryopreserved PBMC. This clonotype was obtained from a man aged 55 to 70 with HIV. The genes are TRBV9 and TRBJ2-5; a weak D match, TRBD1 (5 bases). The sample here was unsorted PBMCs, taken 0.6 years after starting antiretroviral therapy. The CDR3 is CASSASHNQGQRQETQYF. The DNA for the CDR3 is TGTGCCAGCAGCGCATCCCACAATCAGGGCCAGCGCCAAGAGACCCAGTACTTC.